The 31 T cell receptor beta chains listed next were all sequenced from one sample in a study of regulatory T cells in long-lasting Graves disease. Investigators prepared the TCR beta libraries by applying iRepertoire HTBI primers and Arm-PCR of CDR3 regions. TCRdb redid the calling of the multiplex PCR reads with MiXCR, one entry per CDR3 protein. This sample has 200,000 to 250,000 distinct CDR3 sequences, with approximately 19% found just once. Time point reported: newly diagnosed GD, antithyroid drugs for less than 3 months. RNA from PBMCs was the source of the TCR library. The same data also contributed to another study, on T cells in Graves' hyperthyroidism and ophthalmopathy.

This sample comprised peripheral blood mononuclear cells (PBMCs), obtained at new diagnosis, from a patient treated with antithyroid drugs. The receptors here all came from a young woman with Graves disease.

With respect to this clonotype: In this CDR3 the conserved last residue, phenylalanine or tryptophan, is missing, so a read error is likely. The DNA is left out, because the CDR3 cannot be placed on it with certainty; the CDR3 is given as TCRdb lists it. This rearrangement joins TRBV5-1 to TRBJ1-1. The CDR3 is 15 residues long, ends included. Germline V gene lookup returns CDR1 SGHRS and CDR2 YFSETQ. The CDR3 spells CASSFSESHNTEGFV.

The CDR3, as DNA: TGTGCCAGCAGCTTGAATTCAGGGCTGGGTGGCTACACCTTC. Amino acids: CASSLNSGLGGYTF. This chain links TRBV5-4 with TRBJ1-2, with TRBD1 as a possible D gene (5 bases). The CDR3 is made up of 14 amino acids. The germline CDR1 and CDR2 sequences are SGHNT and YYREEE (reference sequence). V gave up 1 base and J gave up 7 bases, with 14 bases separating them.

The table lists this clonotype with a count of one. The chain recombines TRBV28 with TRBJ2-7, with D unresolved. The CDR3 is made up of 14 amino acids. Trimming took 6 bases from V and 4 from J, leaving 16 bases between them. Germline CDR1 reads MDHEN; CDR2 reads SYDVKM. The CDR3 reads CASSPPVGAYEQYF. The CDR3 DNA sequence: TGTGCCAGCAGCCCTCCCGTAGGAGCGTACGAGCAGTACTTC.

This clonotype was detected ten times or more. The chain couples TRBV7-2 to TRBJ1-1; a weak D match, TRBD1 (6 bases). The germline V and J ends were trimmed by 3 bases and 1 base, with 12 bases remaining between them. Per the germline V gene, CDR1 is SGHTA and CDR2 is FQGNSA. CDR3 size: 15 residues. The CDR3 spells CASSFYRVPNTEAFF. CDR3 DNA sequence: TGTGCCAGCAGCTTTTACAGGGTCCCGAACACTGAAGCTTTCTTT.

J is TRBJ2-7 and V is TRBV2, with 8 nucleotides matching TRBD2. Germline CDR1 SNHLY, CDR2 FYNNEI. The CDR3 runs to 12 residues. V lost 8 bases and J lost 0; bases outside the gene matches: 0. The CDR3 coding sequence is TGTGCCAGCGGGACTAGCTCCTACGAGCAGTACTTC. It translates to CASGTSSYEQYF. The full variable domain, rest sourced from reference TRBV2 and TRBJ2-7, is EPEVTQTPSHQVTQMGQEVILRCVPISNHLYFYWYRQILGQKVEFLVSFYNNEISEKSEIFDDQFSVERPDGSNFTLKIRSTKLEDSAMYFCASGTSSYEQYFGPGTRLTVT.

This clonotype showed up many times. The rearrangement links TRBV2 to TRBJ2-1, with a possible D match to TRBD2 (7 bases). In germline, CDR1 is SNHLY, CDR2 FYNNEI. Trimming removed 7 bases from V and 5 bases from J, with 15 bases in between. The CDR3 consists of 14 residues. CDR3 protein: CASISRGADNEQFF. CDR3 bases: TGTGCCAGCATATCACGGGGGGCCGACAATGAGCAGTTCTTC.

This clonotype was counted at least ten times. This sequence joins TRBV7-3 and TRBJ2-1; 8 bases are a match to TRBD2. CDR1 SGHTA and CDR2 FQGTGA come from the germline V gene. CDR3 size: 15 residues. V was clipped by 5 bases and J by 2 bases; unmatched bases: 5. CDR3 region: CASSQSGGAYNEQFF. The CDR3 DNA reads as TGTGCCAGCAGCCAAAGCGGGGGTGCCTACAATGAGCAGTTCTTC. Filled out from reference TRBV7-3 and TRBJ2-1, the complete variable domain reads GAGVSQTPSNKVTEKGKYVELRCDPISGHTALYWYRQSLGQGPEFLIYFQGTGAADDSGLPNDRFFAVRPEGSVSTLKIQRTERGDSAVYLCASSQSGGAYNEQFFGPGTRLTVL.

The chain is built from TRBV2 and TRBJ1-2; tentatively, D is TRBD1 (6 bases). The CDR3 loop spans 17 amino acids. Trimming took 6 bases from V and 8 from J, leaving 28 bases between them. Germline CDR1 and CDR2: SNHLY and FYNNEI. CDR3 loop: CASSFGAGGDQSRGYTF. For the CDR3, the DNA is TGTGCCAGCAGCTTCGGAGCGGGGGGCGACCAATCGAGGGGCTACACCTTC.

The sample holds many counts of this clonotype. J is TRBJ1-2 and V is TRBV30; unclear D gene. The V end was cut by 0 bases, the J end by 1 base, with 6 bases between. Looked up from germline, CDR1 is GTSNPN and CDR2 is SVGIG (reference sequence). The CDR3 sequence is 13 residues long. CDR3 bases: TGTGCCTGGAGTGTGCTGTTTAACTATGGCTACACCTTC. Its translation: CAWSVLFNYGYTF.

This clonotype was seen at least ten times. The CDR3 DNA reads as TGTGCCAGCAGCCAAGGGACAGGTCAATACGAGCAGTACTTC. Amino acid sequence: CASSQGTGQYEQYF. The chain employs TRBV3-1 and TRBJ2-7; 7 bases are a match to TRBD1. V was pared by 1 base and J by 4 bases, with 4 bases of the junction left unmatched. The CDR3 runs to 14 residues. Germline V gives CDR1 LGHDT, CDR2 YNNKEL (reference sequence).

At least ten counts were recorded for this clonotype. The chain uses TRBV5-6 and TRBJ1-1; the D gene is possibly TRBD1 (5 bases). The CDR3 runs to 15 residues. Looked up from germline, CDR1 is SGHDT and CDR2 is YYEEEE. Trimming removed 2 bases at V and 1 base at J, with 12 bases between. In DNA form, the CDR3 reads TGTGCCAGCAGCTTAAGACAGACTAAGAACACTGAAGCTTTCTTT. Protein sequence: CASSLRQTKNTEAFF.

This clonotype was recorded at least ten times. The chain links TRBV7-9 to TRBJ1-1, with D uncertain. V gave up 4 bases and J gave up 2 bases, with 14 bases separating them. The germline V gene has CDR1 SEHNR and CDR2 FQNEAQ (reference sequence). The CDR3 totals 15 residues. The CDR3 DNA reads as TGTGCCAGCAGCTGGTATGCAGGAGGAAACACTGAAGCTTTCTTT. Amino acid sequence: CASSWYAGGNTEAFF.

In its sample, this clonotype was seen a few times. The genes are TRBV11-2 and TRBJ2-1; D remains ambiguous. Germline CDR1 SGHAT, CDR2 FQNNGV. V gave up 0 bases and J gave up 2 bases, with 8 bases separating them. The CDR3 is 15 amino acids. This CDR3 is CASSLDRVTYNEQFF. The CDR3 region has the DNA TGTGCCAGCAGCTTAGATAGGGTTACCTACAATGAGCAGTTCTTC.

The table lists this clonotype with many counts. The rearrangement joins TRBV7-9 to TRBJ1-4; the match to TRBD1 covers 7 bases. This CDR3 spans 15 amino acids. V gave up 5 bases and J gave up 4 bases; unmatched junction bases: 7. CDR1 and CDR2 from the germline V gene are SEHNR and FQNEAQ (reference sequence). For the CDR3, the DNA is TGTGCCAGCAGCCGTTCGACAGGGCTTAATGAAAAACTGTTTTTT. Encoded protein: CASSRSTGLNEKLFF. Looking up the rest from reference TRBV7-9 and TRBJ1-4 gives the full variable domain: DTGVSQNPRHKITKRGQNVTFRCDPISEHNRLYWYRQTLGQGPEFLTYFQNEAQLEKSRLLSDRFSAERPKGSFSTLEIQRTEQGDSAMYLCASSRSTGLNEKLFFGSGTQLSVL.

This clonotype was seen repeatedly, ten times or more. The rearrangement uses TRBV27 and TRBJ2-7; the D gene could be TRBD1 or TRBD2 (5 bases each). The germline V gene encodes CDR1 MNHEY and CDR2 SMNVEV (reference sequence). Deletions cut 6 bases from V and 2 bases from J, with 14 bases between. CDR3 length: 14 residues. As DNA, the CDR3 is TGTGCCAGCAGCTGGGCAGGGACCCCCTACGAGCAGTACTTC. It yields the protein CASSWAGTPYEQYF.

CDR3 sequence: CSVEDGEHTEAFF. The CDR3 DNA is TGCAGCGTTGAAGATGGAGAGCACACTGAAGCTTTCTTT. The chain links TRBV29-1 to TRBJ1-1; D gene unclear. In germline, CDR1 is SQVTM, CDR2 ANQGSEA. V lost 0 bases to trimming and J lost 3 bases, with 8 bases between them. This CDR3 has 13 amino acids.

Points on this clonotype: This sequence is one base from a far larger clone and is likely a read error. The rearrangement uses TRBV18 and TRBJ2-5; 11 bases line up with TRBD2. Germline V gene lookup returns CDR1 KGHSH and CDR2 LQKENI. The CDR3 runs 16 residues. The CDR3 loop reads CASSQTGTSGQGTQYF. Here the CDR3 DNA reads TGTGCCAGCAGCCAAACCGGGACTAGCGGACAAGGGACCCAGTACTTC.

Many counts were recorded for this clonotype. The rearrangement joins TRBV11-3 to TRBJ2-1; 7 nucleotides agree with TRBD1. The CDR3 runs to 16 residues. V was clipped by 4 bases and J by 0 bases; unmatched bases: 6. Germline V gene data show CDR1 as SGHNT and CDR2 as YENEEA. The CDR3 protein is CASSSRQGSSYNEQFF. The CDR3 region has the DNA TGTGCCAGCAGCTCCCGACAGGGAAGCTCCTACAATGAGCAGTTCTTC.

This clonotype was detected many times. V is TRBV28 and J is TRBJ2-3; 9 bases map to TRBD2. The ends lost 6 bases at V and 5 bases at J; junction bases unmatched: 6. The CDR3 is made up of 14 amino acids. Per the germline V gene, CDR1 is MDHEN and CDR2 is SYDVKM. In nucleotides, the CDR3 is TGTGCCAGCAGACCGGGACTAGCTCAAGATACGCAGTATTTT. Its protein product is CASRPGLAQDTQYF.

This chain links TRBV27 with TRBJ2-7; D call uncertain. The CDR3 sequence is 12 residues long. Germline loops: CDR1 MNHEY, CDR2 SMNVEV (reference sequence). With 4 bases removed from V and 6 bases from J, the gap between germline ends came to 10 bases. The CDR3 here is CASSYVPSEQYF. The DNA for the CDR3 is TGTGCCAGCAGTTATGTCCCCTCCGAGCAGTACTTC.

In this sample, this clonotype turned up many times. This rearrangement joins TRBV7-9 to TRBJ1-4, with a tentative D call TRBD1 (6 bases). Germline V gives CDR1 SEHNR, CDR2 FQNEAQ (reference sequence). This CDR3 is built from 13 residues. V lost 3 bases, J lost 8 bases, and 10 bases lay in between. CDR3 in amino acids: CASSLAGEEKLFF. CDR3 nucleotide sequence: TGTGCCAGCAGCTTGGCAGGGGAAGAAAAACTGTTTTTT. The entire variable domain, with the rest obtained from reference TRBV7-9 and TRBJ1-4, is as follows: DTGVSQNPRHKITKRGQNVTFRCDPISEHNRLYWYRQTLGQGPEFLTYFQNEAQLEKSRLLSDRFSAERPKGSFSTLEIQRTEQGDSAMYLCASSLAGEEKLFFGSGTQLSVL.

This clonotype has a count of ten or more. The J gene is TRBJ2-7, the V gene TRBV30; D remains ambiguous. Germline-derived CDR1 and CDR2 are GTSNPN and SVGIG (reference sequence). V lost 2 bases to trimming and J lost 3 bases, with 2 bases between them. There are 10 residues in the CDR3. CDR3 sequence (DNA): TGTGCCTGGAGTAACTACGAGCAGTACTTC. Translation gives CAWSNYEQYF.

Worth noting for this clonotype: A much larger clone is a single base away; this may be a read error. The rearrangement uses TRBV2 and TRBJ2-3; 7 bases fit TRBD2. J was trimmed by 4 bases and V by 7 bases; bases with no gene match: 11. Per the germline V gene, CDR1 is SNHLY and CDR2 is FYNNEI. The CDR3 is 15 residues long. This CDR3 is CASNPRVGRADTQYF. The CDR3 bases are TGTGCCAGCAACCCGAGGGTAGGGAGGGCAGATACGCAGTATTTT.

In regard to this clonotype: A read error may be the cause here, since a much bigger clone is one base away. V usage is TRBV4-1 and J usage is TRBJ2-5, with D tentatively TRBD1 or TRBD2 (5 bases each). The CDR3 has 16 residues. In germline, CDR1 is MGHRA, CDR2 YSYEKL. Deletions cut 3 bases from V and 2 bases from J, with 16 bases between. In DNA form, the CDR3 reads TGCGCCAGCAGCCACGACGCCGGGACGAAACAAGAGACCCAGTACTTC. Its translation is CASSHDAGTKQETQYF.

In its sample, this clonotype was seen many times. CDR3 DNA: TGTGCCAGCAGTCCTCGCTTGCGACTGAACACTGAAGCTTTCTTT. Translation gives CASSPRLRLNTEAFF. V usage is TRBV12-3 or TRBV12-4 and J usage is TRBJ1-1, with D hard to call. Trimming removed 5 bases at V and 0 bases at J, with 13 bases between. The CDR3 length is 15 residues.

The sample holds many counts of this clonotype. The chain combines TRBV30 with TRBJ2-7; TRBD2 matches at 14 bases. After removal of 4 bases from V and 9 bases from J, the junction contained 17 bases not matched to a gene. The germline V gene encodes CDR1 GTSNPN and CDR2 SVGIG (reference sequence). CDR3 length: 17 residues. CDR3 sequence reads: CAWTPTTSGGAPRGQYF. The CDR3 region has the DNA TGTGCCTGGACACCGACGACTAGCGGGGGGGCTCCGCGGGGGCAGTACTTC.

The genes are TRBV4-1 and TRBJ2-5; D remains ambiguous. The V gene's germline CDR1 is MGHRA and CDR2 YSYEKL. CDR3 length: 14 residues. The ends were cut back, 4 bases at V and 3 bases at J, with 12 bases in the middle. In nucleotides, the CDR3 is TGCGCCAGCAGCCCCACCCAGACTGAAGAGACCCAGTACTTC. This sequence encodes CASSPTQTEETQYF.

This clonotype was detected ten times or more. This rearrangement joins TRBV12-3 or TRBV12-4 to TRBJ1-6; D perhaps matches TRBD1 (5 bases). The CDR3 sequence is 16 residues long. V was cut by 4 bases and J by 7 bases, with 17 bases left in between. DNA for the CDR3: TGTGCCAGCAGTTCGACAGTTGGTAAATCCAATTCACCCCTCCACTTT. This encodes CASSSTVGKSNSPLHF.

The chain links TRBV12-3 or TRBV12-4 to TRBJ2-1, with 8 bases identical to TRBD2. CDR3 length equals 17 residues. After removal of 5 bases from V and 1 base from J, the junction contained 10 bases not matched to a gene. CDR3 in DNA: TGTGCCAGCAGTGCAATGTTAGCGGGGACGTCCTACAATGAGCAGTTCTTC. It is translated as CASSAMLAGTSYNEQFF.

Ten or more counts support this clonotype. CDR3 residues: CAGQYRGTYEQYF. In DNA form, the CDR3 reads TGTGCCGGACAATACAGGGGAACCTACGAGCAGTACTTC. The chain recombines TRBV2 with TRBJ2-7, with 7 bases that match TRBD1. The V gene end was trimmed by 11 bases and the J gene end by 2 bases; junction bases not matched to a gene: 9. Germline V gene sequence: CDR1 SNHLY, CDR2 FYNNEI. The CDR3 length is 13 residues.

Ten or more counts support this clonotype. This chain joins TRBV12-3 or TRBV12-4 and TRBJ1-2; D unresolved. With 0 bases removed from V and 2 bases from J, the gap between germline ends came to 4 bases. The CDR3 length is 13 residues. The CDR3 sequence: CASSLAVNYGYTF. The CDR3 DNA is TGTGCCAGCAGTTTAGCTGTGAACTATGGCTACACCTTC.